This T cell receptor beta chain originates from a study of cytomegalovirus exposure and HLA in healthy donors. Method: immunoSEQ multiplex PCR; TCRdb's copy keeps in-frame clones and lacks some. The sample contains over 150,000 clones, approximately 84% of which appear only once. This CDR3 comprises 16 residues. Unmatched junction bases numbered 11, after V lost 6 bases and J lost 7 bases. The germline V gene encodes CDR1 WNHNN and CDR2 SYGVQD (reference sequence). V usage is TRBV10-1 and J usage is TRBJ2-1, with TRBD2 identical over 11 bases. Source material: PBMCs. This sequence was found in a woman younger than 30 in good health and CMV-seropositive. DNA of the CDR3: TGCGCCAGCAGGGAAGGTAGCGGGGGGGCTGGTAATGAGCAGTTCTTC. This encodes CASREGSGGAGNEQFF.